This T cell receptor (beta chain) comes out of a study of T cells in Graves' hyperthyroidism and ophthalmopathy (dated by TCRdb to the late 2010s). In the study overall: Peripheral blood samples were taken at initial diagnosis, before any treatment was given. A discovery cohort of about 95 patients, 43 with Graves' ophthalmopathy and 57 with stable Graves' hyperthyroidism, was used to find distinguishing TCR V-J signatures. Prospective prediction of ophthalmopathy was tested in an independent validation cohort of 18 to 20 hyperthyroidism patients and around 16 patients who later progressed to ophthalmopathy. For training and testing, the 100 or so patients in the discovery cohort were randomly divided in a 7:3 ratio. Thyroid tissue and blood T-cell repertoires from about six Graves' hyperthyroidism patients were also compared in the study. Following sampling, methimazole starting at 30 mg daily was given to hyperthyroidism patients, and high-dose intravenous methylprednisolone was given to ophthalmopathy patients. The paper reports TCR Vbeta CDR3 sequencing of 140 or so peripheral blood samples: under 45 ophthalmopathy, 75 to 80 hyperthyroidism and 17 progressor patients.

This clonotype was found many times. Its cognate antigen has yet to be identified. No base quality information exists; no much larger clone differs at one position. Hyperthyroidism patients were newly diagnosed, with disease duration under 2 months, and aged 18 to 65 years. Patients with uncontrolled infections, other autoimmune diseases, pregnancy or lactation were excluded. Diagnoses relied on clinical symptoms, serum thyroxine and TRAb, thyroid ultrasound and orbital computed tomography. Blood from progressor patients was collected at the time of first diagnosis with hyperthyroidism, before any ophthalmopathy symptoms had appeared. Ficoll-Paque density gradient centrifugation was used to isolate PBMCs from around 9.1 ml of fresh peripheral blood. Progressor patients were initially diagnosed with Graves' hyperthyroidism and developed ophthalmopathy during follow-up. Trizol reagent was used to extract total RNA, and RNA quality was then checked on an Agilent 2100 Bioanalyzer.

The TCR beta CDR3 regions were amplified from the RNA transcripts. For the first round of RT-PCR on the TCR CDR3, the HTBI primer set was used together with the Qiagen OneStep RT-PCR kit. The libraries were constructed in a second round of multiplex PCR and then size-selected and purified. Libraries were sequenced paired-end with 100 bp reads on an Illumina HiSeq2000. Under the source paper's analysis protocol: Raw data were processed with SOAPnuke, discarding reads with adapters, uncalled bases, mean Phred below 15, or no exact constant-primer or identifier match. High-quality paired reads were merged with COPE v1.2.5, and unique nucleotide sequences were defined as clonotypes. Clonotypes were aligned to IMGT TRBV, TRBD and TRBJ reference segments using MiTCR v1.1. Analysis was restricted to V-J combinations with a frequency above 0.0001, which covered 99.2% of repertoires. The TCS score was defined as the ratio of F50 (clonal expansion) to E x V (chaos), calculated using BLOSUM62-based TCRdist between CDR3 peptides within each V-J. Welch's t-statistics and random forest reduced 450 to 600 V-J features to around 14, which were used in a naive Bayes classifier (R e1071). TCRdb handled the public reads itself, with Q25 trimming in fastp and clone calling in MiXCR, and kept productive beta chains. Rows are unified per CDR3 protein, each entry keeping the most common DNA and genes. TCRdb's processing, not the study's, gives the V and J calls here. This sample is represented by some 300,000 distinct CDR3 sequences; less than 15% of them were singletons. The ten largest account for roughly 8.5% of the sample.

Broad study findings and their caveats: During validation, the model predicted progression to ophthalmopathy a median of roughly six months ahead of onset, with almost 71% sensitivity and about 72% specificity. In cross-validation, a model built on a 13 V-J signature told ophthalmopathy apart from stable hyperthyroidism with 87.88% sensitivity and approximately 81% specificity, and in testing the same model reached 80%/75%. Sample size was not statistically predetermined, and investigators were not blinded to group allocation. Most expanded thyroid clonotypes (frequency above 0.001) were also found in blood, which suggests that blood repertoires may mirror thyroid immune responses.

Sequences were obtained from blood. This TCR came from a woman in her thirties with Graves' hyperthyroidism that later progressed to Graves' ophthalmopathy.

In nucleotide form, the sequence is TGCAGTGCTAGAGATCGACAGATCTATGGCTACACCTTC. It translates to CSARDRQIYGYTF. The rearranged segments are TRBV20-1 and TRBJ1-2, and perhaps TRBD1 as D gene, on 5 matching bases. The CDR3 runs 13 residues from the cysteine to the phenylalanine. Of all the DNA, just the CDR3 is kept, 39 bases in frame from base 1. V is clipped by 0 bases and J by 4 bases, and the sequence between their germline boundaries is 9 bases long. Via the germline V gene (reference sequence), CDR1 is DFQATT and CDR2 SNEGSKA.